The 3 T cell receptor beta chains reported below all come from one sample, sequenced in a study of shared clonotypes between healthy human individuals. TCRdb's copy holds only in-frame clones and misses some; the assay was immunoSEQ multiplex PCR. Among 1.5 million to 1.9 million clones listed, about 98% were seen once. The sequencing sample was made of naive CD4+ T cells sorted from blood. Subset denoted: CD45RA+ positively selected. The origin of the receptors is a man aged 25-45 years in good health.

This sequence joins TRBV7-7 and TRBJ1-1, with D hard to call. The CDR3 length is 14 residues. Germline V gives CDR1 SSHAT, CDR2 FNYEAQ (reference sequence). Trimming removed 5 bases from V and 0 bases from J, with 10 bases in between. The CDR3 is CASSTGVLNTEAFF. The CDR3 DNA reads TGTGCCAGCAGCACCGGGGTCCTGAACACTGAAGCTTTCTTT.

The gene calls are TRBV7-2 and TRBJ1-1; D remains ambiguous. CDR3 length: 10 amino acids. CDR1 and CDR2 from the germline V gene are SGHTA and FQGNSA. V gave up 3 bases and J gave up 11 bases, with 7 bases separating them. The CDR3: CASSFRWAFF. In nucleotides, the CDR3 is TGTGCCAGCAGCTTCCGGTGGGCTTTCTTT.

Comment on this clone: The identical CDR3 is also encoded by other nucleotide sequences in the sample. The rearrangement uses TRBV6-5 and TRBJ1-5, with D perhaps TRBD1 (5 bases). Looked up from germline, CDR1 is MNHEY and CDR2 is SVGAGI. The CDR3 has 15 residues. V was cut by 6 bases and J by 0 bases, with 12 bases left in between. The CDR3 sequence: CASSLTGLSNQPQHF. For the CDR3, the DNA is TGTGCCAGCAGCCTGACGGGACTTAGCAATCAGCCCCAGCATTTT.